This note documents a single T cell receptor (beta chain) sequence. The sample originates from a study of cytomegalovirus exposure and HLA in healthy donors. V gave up 5 bases and J gave up 0 bases; unmatched junction bases: 6. The CDR3 consists of 16 residues. From germline, CDR1 is MDHEN and CDR2 SYDVKM. Produced via immunoSEQ multiplex PCR; TCRdb's table is partial and in-frame only. This sample has a few hundred thousand clones, with about 90% found just once. J is TRBJ2-3 and V is TRBV28, with 9 bases identical to TRBD2. The material sequenced was PBMCs. The sequence was collected from a woman aged 18-29 years in good health and CMV-seronegative. CDR3 loop: CASSPLTSGSTDTQYF. DNA of the CDR3: TGTGCCAGCAGTCCCTTGACTAGCGGAAGCACAGATACGCAGTATTTT.